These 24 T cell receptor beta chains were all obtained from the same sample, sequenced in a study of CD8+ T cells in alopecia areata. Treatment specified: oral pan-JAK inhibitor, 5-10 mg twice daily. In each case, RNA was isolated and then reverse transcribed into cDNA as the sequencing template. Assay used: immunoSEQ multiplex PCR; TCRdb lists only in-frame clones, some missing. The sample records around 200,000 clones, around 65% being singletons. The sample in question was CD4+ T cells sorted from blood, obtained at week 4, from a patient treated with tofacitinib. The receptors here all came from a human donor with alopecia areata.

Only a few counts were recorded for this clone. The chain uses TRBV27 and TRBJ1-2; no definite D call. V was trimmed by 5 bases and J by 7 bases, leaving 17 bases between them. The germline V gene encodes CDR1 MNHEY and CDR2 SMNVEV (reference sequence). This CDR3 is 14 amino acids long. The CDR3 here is CASSTTVTSGGYTF. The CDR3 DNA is TGTGCCAGCAGTACTACTGTTACATCGGGTGGCTACACCTTC.

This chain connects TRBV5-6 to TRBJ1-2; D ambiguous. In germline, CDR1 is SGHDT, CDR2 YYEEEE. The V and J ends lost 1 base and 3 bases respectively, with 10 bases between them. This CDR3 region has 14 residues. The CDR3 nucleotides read TGTGCCAGCAGCTTGTCAAACACCGACTATGGCTACACCTTC. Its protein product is CASSLSNTDYGYTF.

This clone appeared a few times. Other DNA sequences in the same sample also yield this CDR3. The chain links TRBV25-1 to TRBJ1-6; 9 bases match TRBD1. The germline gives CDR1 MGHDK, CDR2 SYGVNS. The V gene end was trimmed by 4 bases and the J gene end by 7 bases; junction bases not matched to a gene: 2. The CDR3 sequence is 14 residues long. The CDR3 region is CASSAGTGNSPLHF. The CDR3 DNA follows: TGTGCCAGCAGTGCCGGGACAGGGAATTCACCCCTCCACTTT.

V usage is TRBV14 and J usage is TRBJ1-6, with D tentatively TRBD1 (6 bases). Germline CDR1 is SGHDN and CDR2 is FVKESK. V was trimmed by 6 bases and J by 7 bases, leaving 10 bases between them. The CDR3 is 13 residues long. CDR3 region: CASSARGNSPLHF. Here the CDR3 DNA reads TGTGCCAGCAGTGCCAGGGGCAATTCACCCCTCCACTTT.

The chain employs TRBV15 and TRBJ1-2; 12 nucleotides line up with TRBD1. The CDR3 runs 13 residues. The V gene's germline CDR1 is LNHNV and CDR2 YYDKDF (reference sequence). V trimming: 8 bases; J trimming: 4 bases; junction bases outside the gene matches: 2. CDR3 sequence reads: CATGTGGGYGYTF. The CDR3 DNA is TGTGCCACCGGGACAGGGGGCGGCTATGGCTACACCTTC.

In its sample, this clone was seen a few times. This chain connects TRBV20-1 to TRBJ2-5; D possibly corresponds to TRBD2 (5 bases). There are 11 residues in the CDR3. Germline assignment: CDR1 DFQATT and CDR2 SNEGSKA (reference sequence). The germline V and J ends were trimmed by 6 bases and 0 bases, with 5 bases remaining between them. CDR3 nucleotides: TGCAGTGCCGGGGACCAAGAGACCCAGTACTTC. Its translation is CSAGDQETQYF.

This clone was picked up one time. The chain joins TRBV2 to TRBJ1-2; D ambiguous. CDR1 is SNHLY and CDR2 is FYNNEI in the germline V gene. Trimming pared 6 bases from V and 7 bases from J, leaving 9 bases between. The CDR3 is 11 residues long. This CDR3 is CASSRLSGYTF. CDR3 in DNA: TGTGCCAGCAGCCGTCTCTCTGGCTACACCTTC.

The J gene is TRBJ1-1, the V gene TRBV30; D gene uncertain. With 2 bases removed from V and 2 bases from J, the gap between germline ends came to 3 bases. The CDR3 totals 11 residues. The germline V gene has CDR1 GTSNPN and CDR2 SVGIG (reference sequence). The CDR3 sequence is CAWSYNTEAFF. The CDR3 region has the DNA TGTGCCTGGAGTTACAACACTGAAGCTTTCTTT.

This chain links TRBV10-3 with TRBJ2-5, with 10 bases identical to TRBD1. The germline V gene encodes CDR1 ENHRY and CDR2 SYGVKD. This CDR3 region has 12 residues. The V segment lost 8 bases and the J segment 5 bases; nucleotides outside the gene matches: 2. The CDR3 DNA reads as TGTGCCATCGGGGGACAGGGGGAGACCCAGTACTTC. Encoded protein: CAIGGQGETQYF.

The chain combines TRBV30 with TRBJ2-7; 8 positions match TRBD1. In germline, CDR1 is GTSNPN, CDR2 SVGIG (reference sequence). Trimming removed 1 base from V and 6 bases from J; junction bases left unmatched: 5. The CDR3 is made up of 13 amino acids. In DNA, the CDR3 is TGTGCCTGGAGTGCAGGGGGCTCGATCGAGCAGTACTTC. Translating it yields CAWSAGGSIEQYF. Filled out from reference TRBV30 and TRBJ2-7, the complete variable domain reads SQTIHQWPATLVQPVGSPLSLECTVEGTSNPNLYWYRQAAGRGLQLLFYSVGIGQISSEVPQNLSASRPQDRQFILSSKKLLLSDSGFYLCAWSAGGSIEQYFGPGTRLTVT.

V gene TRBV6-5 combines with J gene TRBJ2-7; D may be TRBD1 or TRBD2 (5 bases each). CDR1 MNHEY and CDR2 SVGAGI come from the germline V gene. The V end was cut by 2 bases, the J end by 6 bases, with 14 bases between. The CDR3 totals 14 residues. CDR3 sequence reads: CASSYGQGVSEQYF. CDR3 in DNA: TGTGCCAGCAGTTACGGGCAGGGAGTAAGCGAGCAGTACTTC.

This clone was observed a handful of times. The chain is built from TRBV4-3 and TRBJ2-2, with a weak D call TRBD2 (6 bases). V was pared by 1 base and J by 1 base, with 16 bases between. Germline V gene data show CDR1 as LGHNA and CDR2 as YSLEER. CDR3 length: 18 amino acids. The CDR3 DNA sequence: TGCGCCAGCAGCCAAGCCCTGGTAGCGGACCTGAACACCGGGGAGCTGTTTTTT. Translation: CASSQALVADLNTGELFF.

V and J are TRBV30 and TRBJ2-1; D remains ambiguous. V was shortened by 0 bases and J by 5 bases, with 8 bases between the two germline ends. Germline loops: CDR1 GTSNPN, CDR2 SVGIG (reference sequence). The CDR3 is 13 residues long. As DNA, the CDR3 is TGTGCCTGGAGTGTACGACCGCACAATGAGCAGTTCTTC. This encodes CAWSVRPHNEQFF.

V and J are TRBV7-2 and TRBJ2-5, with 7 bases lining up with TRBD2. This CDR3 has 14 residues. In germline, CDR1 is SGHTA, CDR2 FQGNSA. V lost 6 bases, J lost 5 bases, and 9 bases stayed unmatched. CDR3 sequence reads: CASRPGSGVETQYF. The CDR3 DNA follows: TGTGCCAGCAGGCCGGGGAGCGGGGTTGAGACCCAGTACTTC.

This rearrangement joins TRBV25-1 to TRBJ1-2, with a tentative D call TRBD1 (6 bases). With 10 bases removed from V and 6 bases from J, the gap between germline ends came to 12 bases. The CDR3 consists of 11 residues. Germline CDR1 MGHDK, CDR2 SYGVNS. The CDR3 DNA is TGTGCCACCCTGGACAGCCATGGCTACACCTTC. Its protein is CATLDSHGYTF.

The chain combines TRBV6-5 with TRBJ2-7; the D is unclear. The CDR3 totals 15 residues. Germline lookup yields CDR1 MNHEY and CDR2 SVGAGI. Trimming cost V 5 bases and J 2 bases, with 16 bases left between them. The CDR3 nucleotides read TGTGCCAGCAGTCGCTCTGTCGGGCAAACCTACGAGCAGTACTTC. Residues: CASSRSVGQTYEQYF.

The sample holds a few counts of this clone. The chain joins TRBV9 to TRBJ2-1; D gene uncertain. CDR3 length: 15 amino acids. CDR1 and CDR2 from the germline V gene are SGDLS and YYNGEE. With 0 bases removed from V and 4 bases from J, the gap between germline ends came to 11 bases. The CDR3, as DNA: TGTGCCAGCAGCGTAGATGTAGTCTCTTACAATGAGCAGTTCTTC. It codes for CASSVDVVSYNEQFF. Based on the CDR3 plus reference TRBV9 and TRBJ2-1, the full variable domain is DSGVTQTPKHLITATGQRVTLRCSPRSGDLSVYWYQQSLDQGLQFLIQYYNGEERAKGNILERFSAQQFPDLHSELNLSSLELGDSALYFCASSVDVVSYNEQFFGPGTRLTVL.

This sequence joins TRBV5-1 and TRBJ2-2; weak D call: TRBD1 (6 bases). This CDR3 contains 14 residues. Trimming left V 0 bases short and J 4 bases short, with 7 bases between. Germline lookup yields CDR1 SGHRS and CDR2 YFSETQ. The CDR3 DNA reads TGCGCCAGCAGCTTGGTACAGGGCACCGGGGAGCTGTTTTTT. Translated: CASSLVQGTGELFF.

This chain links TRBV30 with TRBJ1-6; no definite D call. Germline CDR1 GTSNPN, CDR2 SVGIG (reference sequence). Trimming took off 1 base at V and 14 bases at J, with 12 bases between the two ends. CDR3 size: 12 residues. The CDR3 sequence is CAWSGRSAALHF. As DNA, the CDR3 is TGTGCCTGGAGTGGGAGGTCTGCGGCCCTCCACTTT. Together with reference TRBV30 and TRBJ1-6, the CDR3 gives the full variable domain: SQTIHQWPATLVQPVGSPLSLECTVEGTSNPNLYWYRQAAGRGLQLLFYSVGIGQISSEVPQNLSASRPQDRQFILSSKKLLLSDSGFYLCAWSGRSAALHFGNGTRLTVT.

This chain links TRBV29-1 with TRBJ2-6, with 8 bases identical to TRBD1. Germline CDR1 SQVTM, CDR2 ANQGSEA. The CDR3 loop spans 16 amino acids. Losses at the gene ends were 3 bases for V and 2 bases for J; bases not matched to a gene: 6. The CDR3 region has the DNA TGCAGCGTTGAGCCCGAACAGGGGGCTGGGGCCAACGTCCTGACTTTC. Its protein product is CSVEPEQGAGANVLTF.

CDR3 region: CASSHGTGENSPLHF. The CDR3 nucleotides read TGTGCCAGCAGCCACGGGACAGGGGAAAATTCACCCCTCCACTTT. The chain recombines TRBV7-2 with TRBJ1-6, with 10 bases matching TRBD1. J was trimmed by 7 bases and V by 5 bases; bases with no gene match: 5. The length of the CDR3 is 15 residues. Germline V gives CDR1 SGHTA, CDR2 FQGNSA.

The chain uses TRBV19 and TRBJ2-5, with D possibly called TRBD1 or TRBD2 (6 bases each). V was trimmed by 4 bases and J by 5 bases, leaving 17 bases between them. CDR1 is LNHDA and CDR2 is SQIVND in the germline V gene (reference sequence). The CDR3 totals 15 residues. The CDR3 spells CASSTLPGAPETQYF. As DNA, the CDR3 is TGTGCCAGTAGTACCCTCCCGGGGGCGCCGGAGACCCAGTACTTC.

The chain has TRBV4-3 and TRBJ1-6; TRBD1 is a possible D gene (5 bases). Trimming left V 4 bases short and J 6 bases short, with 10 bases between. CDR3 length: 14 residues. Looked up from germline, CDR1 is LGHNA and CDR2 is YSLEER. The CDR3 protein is CASSRTGRNSPLHF. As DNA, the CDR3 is TGCGCCAGCAGCCGAACGGGACGTAATTCACCCCTCCACTTT.

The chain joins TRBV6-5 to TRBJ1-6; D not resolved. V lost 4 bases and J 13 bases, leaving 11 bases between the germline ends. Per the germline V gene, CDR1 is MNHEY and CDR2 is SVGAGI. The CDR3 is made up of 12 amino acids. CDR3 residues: CASSSIGGPLHF. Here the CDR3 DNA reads TGTGCCAGCAGTTCCATAGGAGGCCCCCTCCACTTT.